These T cell receptor beta chains were read from a single sample in a study of control samples from healthy donors and cancer patients. Profiled with immunoSEQ multiplex PCR; TCRdb holds only in-frame clones, not every one. Counted here are around 180,000 clones, roughly 88% occurring once; the ten biggest clones make up roughly 5%. Material for sequencing was blood. These receptors were obtained from a young woman in good health. Both conserved end residues are part of each CDR3. Each record gives: CDR3 DNA, CDR3 protein, clone size, J gene, V gene, D gene. A D gene is named only where the DNA matches it firmly. Not every row has a clone size; where given, it reads once, few, many or a size class.

DNA: TGTGCCAGCAGCACTGACAGGGTTAGCAATCAGCCCCAGCATTTT
CDR3: CASSTDRVSNQPQHF
size: NA
J: TRBJ1-5
V: TRBV7-9
D: TRBD1

DNA: TGTGCCACCAGTGATCGGGGACAGGGCACAGATACGCAGTATTTT
CDR3: CATSDRGQGTDTQYF
size: NA
J: TRBJ2-3
V: TRBV24-1
D: TRBD1

DNA: TGTGCCAGCAGTTTAGGTAACAGGGGCAACGAGCAGTACTTC
CDR3: CASSLGNRGNEQYF
size: NA
J: TRBJ2-7
V: TRBV28
D: TRBD1

DNA: TGCGCCAGCAGTCGGGGACAGGGGAACATGAACACTGAAGCTTTCTTT
CDR3: CASSRGQGNMNTEAFF
size: few
J: TRBJ1-1
V: TRBV10-2
D: TRBD1

DNA: TGTGCCAGCAGGAACGAGGGAAGAGGGGAAAAACTGTTTTTT
CDR3: CASRNEGRGEKLFF
size: NA
J: TRBJ1-4
V: TRBV2
D: NA

DNA: TGTGCCAGCAGCTGGGGGTGGGACAACTACAATGAGCAGTTCTTC
CDR3: CASSWGWDNYNEQFF
size: NA
J: TRBJ2-1
V: TRBV5-4
D: NA

DNA: TGTGCCAGCAGTGATGACTATGGGGGGCGCGGCTATGGCTACACCTTC
CDR3: CASSDDYGGRGYGYTF
size: NA
J: TRBJ1-2
V: TRBV2
D: NA

DNA: TGTGCCAGCAGAGAGGACACTAGAACAGATACGCAGTATTTT
CDR3: CASREDTRTDTQYF
size: NA
J: TRBJ2-3
V: TRBV4-2
D: NA

DNA: TGCGCCAGCAGCTTAGATACAGCCCTCCCTACAGATACGCAGTATTTT
CDR3: CASSLDTALPTDTQYF
size: once
J: TRBJ2-3
V: TRBV5-1
D: NA

DNA: TGTGCCAGCAGTGATCAGGGGATCGGCTACACCTTC
CDR3: CASSDQGIGYTF
size: NA
J: TRBJ1-2
V: TRBV2
D: NA

DNA: TGTGCCAGCAGCTTACGGACGGGGCTCGCGTATGGCTACACCTTC
CDR3: CASSLRTGLAYGYTF
size: NA
J: TRBJ1-2
V: TRBV11-2
D: NA

DNA: TGTGCCATCAGTGAGAATGCCAGGGCCTATGGCTACACCTTC
CDR3: CAISENARAYGYTF
size: NA
J: TRBJ1-2
V: TRBV10-3
D: NA

DNA: TGTGCCAGCGGAGGGGGGTTAAACACTGAAGCTTTCTTT
CDR3: CASGGGLNTEAFF
size: NA
J: TRBJ1-1
V: TRBV12-3/TRBV12-4
D: NA

DNA: TGTGCCAGCAGTTTATCTGTATATAGGGACAGAGACTACGAGCAGTACTTC
CDR3: CASSLSVYRDRDYEQYF
size: NA
J: TRBJ2-7
V: TRBV27
D: TRBD1

DNA: TGTGCCAGCAGTGACGCGAGCGTTTCTCCCATGGGAGAGCAGTTCTTC
CDR3: CASSDASVSPMGEQFF
size: NA
J: TRBJ2-1
V: TRBV6-4
D: NA

DNA: TGTGCCAGCAGCTTTTGGGCGGGGCGGGATACCGGGGAGCTGTTTTTT
CDR3: CASSFWAGRDTGELFF
size: NA
J: TRBJ2-2
V: TRBV11-2
D: NA

DNA: TGCGCCAGCAGCCCAAGTAGCGGGGGGGCCGTTGGCGGGGAGCTGTTTTTT
CDR3: CASSPSSGGAVGGELFF
size: once
J: TRBJ2-2
V: TRBV5-1
D: TRBD2

DNA: TGTGCCAGCAGCCAAGTCTTCTCAGGGGGCGGTGGCTACACCTTC
CDR3: CASSQVFSGGGGYTF
size: NA
J: TRBJ1-2
V: TRBV3-1/TRBV3-2
D: TRBD1

DNA: TGTGCCAGCAGCCAAGAGGAGACATTTGAGACCCAGTACTTC
CDR3: CASSQEETFETQYF
size: NA
J: TRBJ2-5
V: TRBV4-2
D: NA

DNA: TGTGCCAGCGGGCCGGAGCAGCGGGCCCAGCATTTT
CDR3: CASGPEQRAQHF
size: few
J: TRBJ1-5
V: TRBV28
D: NA

DNA: TGTGCCAGCAGCTGGTCAGGGGGCGGTGGCTACACCTTC
CDR3: CASSWSGGGGYTF
size: few
J: TRBJ1-2
V: TRBV5-4
D: TRBD1

DNA: TGTGCCAGCAGCTCCAGCGGGGGGATGTCACCCCTCCACTTT
CDR3: CASSSSGGMSPLHF
size: NA
J: TRBJ1-6
V: TRBV7-9
D: NA